The entry that follows covers one TCR beta chain sequence. Its target is unknown. The data stem from a study of post-analysis software for immune sequencing data. Study findings and constraints: TRBV segments more frequent in patients than in controls numbered five and included TRBV5-6, TRBV5-1 and TRBV20-1. Controls significantly exceeded multiple sclerosis patients in normalized Chao1 diversity.

Sequencing libraries made from TCR beta cDNA carried unique molecular identifiers. Each CDR3 protein is one row after TCRdb ran MiXCR on the PCR reads. There are roughly 700,000 distinct CDR3 sequences in the sample; just under 30% occur only once, and roughly 0.57% lies in the top ten. The CDR3 extends over 14 amino acids. V lost 3 bases to trimming and J lost 6 bases, with 15 bases between them. In germline, CDR1 is SGHRS, CDR2 YFSETQ. The receptor was isolated from a girl aged 5-17 years with multiple sclerosis. Sequencing input: blood. The chain joins TRBV5-1 to TRBJ1-1, with D possibly TRBD1 on 6 matching bases. CDR3 loop: CASSWGGQPAEAFF. The DNA of the CDR3 is TGCGCCAGCAGCTGGGGGGGACAACCCGCTGAAGCTTTCTTT. The whole variable domain, filled in from reference TRBV5-1 and TRBJ1-1, reads KAGVTQTPRYLIKTRGQQVTLSCSPISGHRSVSWYQQTPGQGLQFLFEYFSETQRNKGNFPGRFSGRQFSNSRSEMNVSTLELGDSALYLCASSWGGQPAEAFFGQGTRLTVV.